A few counts support the clone carrying this TCR beta chain. What it recognizes is unknown. The sample comes from a study of T-cell reconstitution after alpha-beta-depleted transplantation in children. The study's findings and limits: By one year post-transplant, T-cell counts and diversity largely arose from T cells that were newly produced. It was reported that alpha-beta T cells came from several hundred expanded graft clones (about two months after transplant).

Unique molecular identifiers were incorporated when the TCRbeta library was constructed. Via MiXCR, TCRdb re-called the PCR reads, giving one row per CDR3 protein. Of just over 950,000 distinct CDR3 sequences listed, about 31% were seen once; the top ten hold under 30%. This TCR was sampled from a boy in the first two years of life who had a stem cell transplant for SCID, so the T cells may come from the graft donor. Sample: PBMCs, mostly from graft donor cells, taken 360 days after TCRalphabeta/CD19-depleted stem cell transplant.

This chain's CDR3 is CASSFGGTGAGTGELFF. DNA of the CDR3: TGCGCCAGCAGCTTTGGGGGCACAGGTGCGGGGACCGGGGAGCTGTTTTTT. The chain is built from TRBV5-1 and TRBJ2-2; TRBD1 or TRBD2 may be the D gene (6 bases each). V was shortened by 2 bases and J by 5 bases, with 19 bases between the two germline ends. The germline V gene has CDR1 SGHRS and CDR2 YFSETQ. The length of the CDR3 is 17 residues. Full variable domain (missing parts from reference TRBV5-1 and TRBJ2-2): KAGVTQTPRYLIKTRGQQVTLSCSPISGHRSVSWYQQTPGQGLQFLFEYFSETQRNKGNFPGRFSGRQFSNSRSEMNVSTLELGDSALYLCASSFGGTGAGTGELFFGEGSRLTVL.